This is a list of T cell receptor beta chains from one sample in a study of Graves' ophthalmopathy and Graves' hyperthyroidism. Each CDR3 protein is one row after TCRdb ran MiXCR on the multiplex PCR reads. The sample includes about half a million distinct CDR3 sequences, approximately 14% of them seen just once. The specimen was blood. All receptors derive from a woman aged 25 to 45 with Graves' ophthalmopathy. CDR3s include the opening cysteine and the closing phenylalanine or tryptophan. A D gene is named only where the DNA matches it firmly. The size entry is marked missing in some rows and otherwise reads once, few, many or a size class.

v_gene	abundance	d_gene	j_gene	CDR3nt	CDR3aa
TRBV12-3/TRBV12-4	many	TRBD1	TRBJ1-2	TGTGCCAGCAGTTCGGGGACAGATAACTATGGCTACACCTTC	CASSSGTDNYGYTF
TRBV6-1	many	TRBD2	TRBJ2-7	TGTGCCAGCACCGGAGCGGGGGGGTCCTACGAGCAGTACTTC	CASTGAGGSYEQYF
TRBV15	many	-	TRBJ1-2	TGTGCCACCAGCAGGGCTTCCCCTATGGGCTACACCTTC	CATSRASPMGYTF
TRBV19	many	-	TRBJ2-5	TGTGCCAGTAGTATGTCCGTGTACCAAGAGACCCAGTACTTC	CASSMSVYQETQYF
TRBV20-1	many	-	TRBJ1-2	TGCAGTGCTAGAGATGCGTCGGAAAACTATGGCTACACCTTC	CSARDASENYGYTF
TRBV20-1	many	TRBD1	TRBJ2-7	TGCAGTGCGGCCCACCTCCTAACAGGGGCCGGGGCCTACGAGCAGTACTTC	CSAAHLLTGAGAYEQYF
TRBV7-2	many	-	TRBJ1-2	TGTGCCAGCAGCTTTGCCCCCCGGGACACAATGGCTGGCTACACCTTC	CASSFAPRDTMAGYTF
TRBV28	few	TRBD1	TRBJ1-5	TGTGCCAGCAGCAACCAGGGGGCGATTCAGCCCCAGCATTTT	CASSNQGAIQPQHF
TRBV15	many	-	TRBJ2-5	TGTGCCACCAGCAGAGACAGGGCGTTCAGGGAGACCCAGTACTTC	CATSRDRAFRETQYF
TRBV2	many	TRBD1	TRBJ1-2	TGTGCCAGCAGTGAAGTTACCGGGACAGGGGGTCACTATGGCTACACCTTC	CASSEVTGTGGHYGYTF
TRBV20-1	many	-	TRBJ2-5	TGCAGTGCTAGAGATCGGGTCGGCGGGGCGGGAGAGACCCAGTACTTC	CSARDRVGGAGETQYF
TRBV19	few	-	TRBJ2-7	TGTGCCAGTAGTATTGGGGGAGTGAGCTACGAGCAGTACTTC	CASSIGGVSYEQYF
TRBV12-3/TRBV12-4	many	TRBD2	TRBJ2-7	TGTGCCAGCAGCCCACTAGCGGGGCTGGGGGAGCAGTACTTC	CASSPLAGLGEQYF
TRBV12-3/TRBV12-4	-	-	TRBJ1-2	TGTGCCAGCAGGTCGAAGGGCTATGGCTACACCTTC	CASRSKGYGYTF
TRBV6-5	many	-	TRBJ1-1	TGTGCCAGCAGCTCCACGAACACTGAAGCTTTCTTT	CASSSTNTEAFF
TRBV6-1	many	TRBD1	TRBJ2-6	TGTGCCAGCAGTGAAACGGACAGGGGGATTGGGGCCAACGTCCTGACTTTC	CASSETDRGIGANVLTF
TRBV4-1	-	TRBD2	TRBJ2-5	TGCGCCAGCAGCCGTGGGACTAGCGGGAGGAAAGAGACCCAGTACTTC	CASSRGTSGRKETQYF
TRBV15	few	TRBD1	TRBJ1-5	TGTGCCACCAGCAGAGAGGTGGACAGGGAAAGCAATCAGCCCCAGCATTTT	CATSREVDRESNQPQHF
TRBV7-9	many	-	TRBJ1-2	TGTGCCAGCAGCCCCCCAGGGCAAGATGGCTACACCTTC	CASSPPGQDGYTF
TRBV30	many	-	TRBJ1-1	TGTGCCTGGAGTGAAAGTGAGGAGGGGACTGAAGCTTTCTTT	CAWSESEEGTEAFF
TRBV9	-	-	TRBJ1-2	TGTGCCAGCAGCGTAGGAGACAGCTATGGCTACACCTTC	CASSVGDSYGYTF
TRBV6-1	few	TRBD2	TRBJ2-2	TGTGCCACCCAGAGTAGCGGGGGGATCGGCACCGGGGAGCTGTTTTTT	CATQSSGGIGTGELFF
TRBV12-3/TRBV12-4	many	-	TRBJ1-2	TGTGCCAGCAGCCTACTTAGGGACTATGGCTACACCTTC	CASSLLRDYGYTF
TRBV12-3/TRBV12-4	many	-	TRBJ1-6	TGTGCCAGCACCCCCGGCGGCGGGTCCCGCCAAAATTCACCCCTCCACTTT	CASTPGGGSRQNSPLHF